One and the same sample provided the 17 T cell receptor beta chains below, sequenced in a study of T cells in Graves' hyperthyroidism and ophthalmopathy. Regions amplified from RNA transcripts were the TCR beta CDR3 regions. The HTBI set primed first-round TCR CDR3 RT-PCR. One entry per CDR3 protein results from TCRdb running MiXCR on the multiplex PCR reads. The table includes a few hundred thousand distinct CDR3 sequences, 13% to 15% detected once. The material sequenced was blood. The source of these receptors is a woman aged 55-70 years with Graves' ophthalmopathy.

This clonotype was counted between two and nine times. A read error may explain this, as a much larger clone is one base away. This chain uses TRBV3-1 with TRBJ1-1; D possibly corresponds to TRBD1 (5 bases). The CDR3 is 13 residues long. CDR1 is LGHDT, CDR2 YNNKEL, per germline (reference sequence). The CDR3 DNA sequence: TGTGCCAGCAGCCTGGGGGTGAACACTGGAGCTTTCTTT. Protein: CASSLGVNTGAFF.

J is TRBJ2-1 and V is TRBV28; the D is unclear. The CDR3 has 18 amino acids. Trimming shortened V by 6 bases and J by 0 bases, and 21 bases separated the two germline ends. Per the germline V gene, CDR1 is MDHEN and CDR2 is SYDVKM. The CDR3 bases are TGTGCCAGCAGCCCACCTCCCCGGGCTAGGAGCTCCTACAATGAGCAGTTCTTC. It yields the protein CASSPPPRARSSYNEQFF.

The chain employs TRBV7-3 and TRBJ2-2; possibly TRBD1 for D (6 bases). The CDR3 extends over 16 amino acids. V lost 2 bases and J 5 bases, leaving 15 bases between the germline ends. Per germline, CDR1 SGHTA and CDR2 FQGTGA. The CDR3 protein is CASSLGPQGQTGELFF. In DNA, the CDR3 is TGTGCCAGCAGCTTAGGCCCCCAGGGGCAGACCGGGGAGCTGTTTTTT.

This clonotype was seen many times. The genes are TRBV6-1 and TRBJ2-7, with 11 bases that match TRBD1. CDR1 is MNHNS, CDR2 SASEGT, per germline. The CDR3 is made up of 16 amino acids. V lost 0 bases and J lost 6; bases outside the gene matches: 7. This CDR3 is CASSEAAGTGGGEQYF. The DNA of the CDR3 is TGTGCCAGCAGTGAAGCAGCCGGGACAGGGGGGGGCGAGCAGTACTTC.

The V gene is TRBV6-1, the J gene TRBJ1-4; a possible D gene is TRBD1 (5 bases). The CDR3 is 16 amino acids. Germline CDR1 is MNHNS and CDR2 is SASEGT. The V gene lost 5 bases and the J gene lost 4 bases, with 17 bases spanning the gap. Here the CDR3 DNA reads TGTGCCAGCAGTTATTCAAGGGGCGTTTTTAATGAAAAACTGTTTTTT. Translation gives CASSYSRGVFNEKLFF.

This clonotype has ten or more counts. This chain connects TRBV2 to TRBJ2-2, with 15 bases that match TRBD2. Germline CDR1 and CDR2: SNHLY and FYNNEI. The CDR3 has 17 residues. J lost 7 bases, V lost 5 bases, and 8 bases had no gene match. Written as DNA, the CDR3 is TGTGCCAGCAGTCTAACGGGACTAGCGGGAGGTTTCGGGGAGCTGTTTTTT. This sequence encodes CASSLTGLAGGFGELFF.

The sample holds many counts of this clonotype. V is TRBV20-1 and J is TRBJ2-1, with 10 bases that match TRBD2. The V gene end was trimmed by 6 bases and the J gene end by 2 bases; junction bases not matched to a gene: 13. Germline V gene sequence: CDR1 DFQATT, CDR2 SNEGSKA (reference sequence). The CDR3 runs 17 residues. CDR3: CSAPGEGTSATYNEQFF. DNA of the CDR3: TGCAGTGCCCCCGGGGAGGGGACTAGCGCAACCTACAATGAGCAGTTCTTC.

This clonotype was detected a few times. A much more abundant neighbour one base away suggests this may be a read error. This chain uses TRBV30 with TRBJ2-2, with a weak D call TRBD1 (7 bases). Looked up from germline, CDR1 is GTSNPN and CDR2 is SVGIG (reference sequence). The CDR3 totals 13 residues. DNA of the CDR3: TGTGCCTGGCAGGACAGGCTCACCGGGGGGCTGTTTTTT. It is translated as CAWQDRLTGGLFF.

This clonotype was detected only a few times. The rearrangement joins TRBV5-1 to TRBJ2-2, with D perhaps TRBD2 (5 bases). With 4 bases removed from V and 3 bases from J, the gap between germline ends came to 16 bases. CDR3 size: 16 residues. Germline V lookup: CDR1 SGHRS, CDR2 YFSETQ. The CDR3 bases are TGCGCCAGCAGCCCCCTCATCCGGGATCACACCGGGGAGCTGTTTTTT. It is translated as CASSPLIRDHTGELFF.

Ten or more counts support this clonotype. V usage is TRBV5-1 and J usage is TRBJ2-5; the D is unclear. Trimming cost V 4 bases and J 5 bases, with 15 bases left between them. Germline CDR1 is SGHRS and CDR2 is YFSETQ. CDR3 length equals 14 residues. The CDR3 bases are TGCGCCAGCAGCGGTGGGCGGTTGGGTGAGACCCAGTACTTC. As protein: CASSGGRLGETQYF. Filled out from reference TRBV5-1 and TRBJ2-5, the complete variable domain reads KAGVTQTPRYLIKTRGQQVTLSCSPISGHRSVSWYQQTPGQGLQFLFEYFSETQRNKGNFPGRFSGRQFSNSRSEMNVSTLELGDSALYLCASSGGRLGETQYFGPGTRLLVL.

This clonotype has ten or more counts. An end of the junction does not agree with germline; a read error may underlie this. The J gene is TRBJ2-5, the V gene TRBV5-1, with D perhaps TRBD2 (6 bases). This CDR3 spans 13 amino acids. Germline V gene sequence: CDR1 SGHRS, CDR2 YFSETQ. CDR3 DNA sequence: TGTGCCAGCAGCGCCGGGGCGGGGGAGACCCAGTACTTC. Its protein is CASSAGAGETQYF.

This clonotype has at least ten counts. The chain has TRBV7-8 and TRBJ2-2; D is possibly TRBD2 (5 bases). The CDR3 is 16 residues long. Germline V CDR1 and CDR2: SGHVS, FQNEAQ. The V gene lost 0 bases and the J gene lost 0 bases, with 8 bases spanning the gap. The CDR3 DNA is TGTGCCAGCAGCTTAGCGACTACCGCGAACACCGGGGAGCTGTTTTTT. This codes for CASSLATTANTGELFF.

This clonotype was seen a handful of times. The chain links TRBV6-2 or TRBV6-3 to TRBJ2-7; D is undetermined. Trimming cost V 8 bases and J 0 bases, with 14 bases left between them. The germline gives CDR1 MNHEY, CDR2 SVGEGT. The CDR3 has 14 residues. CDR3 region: CASRYGSFSYEQYF. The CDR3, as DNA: TGTGCCAGCCGGTATGGGTCCTTCTCCTACGAGCAGTACTTC.

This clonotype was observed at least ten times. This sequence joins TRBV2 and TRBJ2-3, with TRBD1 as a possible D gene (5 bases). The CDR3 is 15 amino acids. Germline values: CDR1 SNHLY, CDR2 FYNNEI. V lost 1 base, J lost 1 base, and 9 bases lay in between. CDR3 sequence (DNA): TGTGCCAGCAGTGAAGGCAGGGCCGGCACAGATACGCAGTATTTT. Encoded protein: CASSEGRAGTDTQYF.

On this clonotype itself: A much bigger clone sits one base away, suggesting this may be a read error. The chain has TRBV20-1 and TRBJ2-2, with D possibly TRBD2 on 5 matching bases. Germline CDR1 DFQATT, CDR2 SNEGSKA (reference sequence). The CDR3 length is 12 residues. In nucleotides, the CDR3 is TGCAGTGCTAGAACTGACACCGGGAAGCTGTTTTTT. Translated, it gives CSARTDTGKLFF.

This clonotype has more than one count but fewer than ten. The CDR3 bases are TGTGCCAGCACACCTCAGGGGGCCCCCTACGAGCAGTACTTC. As protein: CASTPQGAPYEQYF. V gene TRBV12-3 or TRBV12-4 combines with J gene TRBJ2-7, with 8 bases aligning to TRBD1. Trimming cost V 7 bases and J 2 bases; bases outside gene matches: 7. The CDR3 is 14 residues long.

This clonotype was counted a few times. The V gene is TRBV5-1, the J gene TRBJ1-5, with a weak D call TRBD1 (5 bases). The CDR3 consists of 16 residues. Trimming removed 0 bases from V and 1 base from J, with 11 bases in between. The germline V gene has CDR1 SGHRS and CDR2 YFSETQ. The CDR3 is CASSLGAGLSNQPQHF. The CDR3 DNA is TGCGCCAGCAGCTTGGGGGCAGGGCTCAGCAATCAGCCCCAGCATTTT.